This T cell receptor (beta chain) stems from a study of control samples from healthy donors and cancer patients. Clones were sequenced by immunoSEQ multiplex PCR, and TCRdb holds only the in-frame ones, with some missing. The top ten hold nearly 5% of the sample, which has 150,000 to 200,000 clones, 88% seen once. V lost 5 bases and J 5 bases, leaving 18 bases between the germline ends. There are 16 residues in the CDR3. Germline V gene sequence: CDR1 SGHTA, CDR2 FQGNSA. The chain recombines TRBV7-2 with TRBJ1-4; D unresolved. The sequence was collected from a woman younger than 45 in good health. The sample consisted of blood. The CDR3 protein is CASSPNLGYLNEKLFF. In DNA form, the CDR3 reads TGTGCCAGCAGCCCAAACCTTGGATACCTAAATGAAAAACTGTTTTTT.